Presented here are 27 T cell receptor beta chains from one specimen sequenced in a study of vaccination and CD4 T cells after COVID-19. Their antigens remain unidentified. Sequencing of the DNA from cultured CD4+ T cells was carried out with the Oncomine TCR Beta short-read assay. TCRdb passed the PCR reads through MiXCR, listing each CDR3 protein once. Among about 7,200 distinct CDR3 sequences listed, roughly 45% were seen once. This sample's treatment: roughly nine-day PBMC culture with coronavirus spike peptide pools or control peptides (ViraFEST assay). Researchers collected the unexposed donor's CD4+ T cells before the COVID-19 pandemic (2011-2018). What was sequenced was CD4+ T cells from blood, cultured in vitro. All receptors derive from a human donor in good health.

This chain uses TRBV2 with TRBJ1-2; perhaps TRBD1 as D (5 bases). This CDR3 has 14 residues. Trimming left V 4 bases short and J 1 base short, with 10 bases between. Germline V gene data show CDR1 as SNHLY and CDR2 as FYNNEI. CDR3 sequence: CASSGQSSNYGYTF. DNA of the CDR3: TGTGCCAGCAGTGGACAGAGTAGTAACTATGGCTACACCTTC.

The chain carries TRBV5-1 and TRBJ1-5; D perhaps matches TRBD1 (5 bases). Trimming cost V 0 bases and J 5 bases, with 15 bases left between them. The CDR3 loop spans 16 amino acids. CDR1 and CDR2 (germline): SGHRS, YFSETQ. CDR3 loop: CASSLGIGGGYQPQHF. DNA of the CDR3: TGCGCCAGCAGCTTGGGGATTGGGGGAGGGTATCAGCCCCAGCATTTT.

This clonotype was detected only a few times. The J gene is TRBJ1-5, the V gene TRBV23-1; a weak D match, TRBD1 (5 bases). TRBV23-1 is placed among ORFs of uncertain function. CDR3 size: 14 residues. Trimming took 4 bases from V and 5 from J, leaving 12 bases between them. The CDR3 DNA reads as TGCGCCAGCAGTCGCACGGTCAGGGATCAGCCCCAGCATTTT. Translated, it gives CASSRTVRDQPQHF.

The chain recombines TRBV11-2 with TRBJ1-2; TRBD1 might be the D (5 bases). The length of the CDR3 is 15 residues. Trimming left V 0 bases short and J 2 bases short, with 10 bases between. Germline loops: CDR1 SGHAT, CDR2 FQNNGV. CDR3 sequence (DNA): TGTGCCAGCAGCTTAGATGGCAGGGTCAACTATGGCTACACCTTC. Residues: CASSLDGRVNYGYTF.

This sequence joins TRBV7-9 and TRBJ1-2, with no clear D. This CDR3 comprises 15 residues. The germline gives CDR1 SEHNR, CDR2 FQNEAQ (reference sequence). Trimming pared 0 bases from V and 4 bases from J, leaving 12 bases between. CDR3 nucleotide sequence: TGTGCCAGCAGCTTAGCCTCCACTGAGATCTATGGCTACACCTTC. Translation: CASSLASTEIYGYTF.

The chain links TRBV5-1 to TRBJ2-7; 8 nucleotides align to TRBD2. The CDR3 contains 14 residues. CDR1 SGHRS and CDR2 YFSETQ come from the germline V gene. V shed 1 base and J 4 bases; nucleotides not matched to a gene: 4. DNA of the CDR3: TGCGCCAGCAGCTTGTGGCGCGGGGGGTACGAGCAGTACTTC. It is translated as CASSLWRGGYEQYF.

V gene TRBV7-9 combines with J gene TRBJ1-2; unclear D gene. CDR1 is SEHNR and CDR2 is FQNEAQ in the germline V gene (reference sequence). The CDR3 is 13 residues long. Trimming pared 8 bases from V and 8 bases from J, leaving 18 bases between. CDR3 sequence reads: CASGELGNRGYTF. The DNA of the CDR3 is TGTGCCAGCGGTGAACTCGGTAACAGAGGCTACACCTTC.

V gene TRBV6-1 combines with J gene TRBJ2-7; D is perhaps TRBD2 (5 bases). V lost 6 bases, J lost 6 bases, and 24 bases lay in between. The CDR3 contains 16 residues. Germline CDR1 MNHNS, CDR2 SASEGT. Written as DNA, the CDR3 is TGTGCCAGCAGAATTACTTACAATCCCAGCGCGGGCGAGCAGTACTTC. Its translation: CASRITYNPSAGEQYF.

The J gene is TRBJ1-5, the V gene TRBV7-8; D uncertain. CDR3 length equals 15 residues. Trimming took off 2 bases at V and 2 bases at J, with 10 bases between the two ends. In germline, CDR1 is SGHVS, CDR2 FQNEAQ. The CDR3 sequence: CASSLIGEGNQPQHF. The CDR3 DNA reads as TGTGCCAGCAGCTTAATCGGGGAGGGCAATCAGCCCCAGCATTTT.

In this sample, this clonotype turned up a few times. The V and J genes are TRBV27 and TRBJ1-5, with no clear D. Trimming cost V 6 bases and J 3 bases, with 12 bases left between them. This CDR3 has 14 amino acids. Germline CDR1 and CDR2: MNHEY and SMNVEV (reference sequence). The CDR3 loop is CASSKGWDNQPQHF. In DNA form, the CDR3 reads TGTGCCAGCAGCAAGGGTTGGGACAATCAGCCCCAGCATTTT.

This sequence joins TRBV24-1 and TRBJ2-5; unclear D gene. Germline V gene sequence: CDR1 KGHDR, CDR2 SFDVKD. The CDR3 runs to 15 residues. The germline V and J ends were trimmed by 4 bases and 5 bases, with 16 bases remaining between them. The CDR3 sequence: CATSDPRATLETQYF. As DNA, the CDR3 is TGTGCCACCAGTGACCCAAGAGCGACATTGGAGACCCAGTACTTC.

V and J are TRBV19 and TRBJ2-2; the D is unclear. The CDR3 loop spans 16 amino acids. CDR1 and CDR2 (germline): LNHDA, SQIVND (reference sequence). With 3 bases removed from V and 2 bases from J, the gap between germline ends came to 13 bases. This chain's CDR3 is CASSMAVNSNTGELFF. CDR3 coding DNA: TGTGCCAGTAGTATGGCGGTTAACTCAAACACCGGGGAGCTGTTTTTT.

This clonotype came up a few times. The chain uses TRBV7-3 and TRBJ2-5, with 12 bases identical to TRBD2. V was clipped by 5 bases and J by 7 bases; unmatched bases: 11. This CDR3 is built from 16 residues. The germline V gene has CDR1 SGHTA and CDR2 FQGTGA. The CDR3 DNA sequence: TGTGCCAGCAGCCCCTGGGCTAGCGGGGGGGAGGGGACCCAGTACTTC. Amino acids: CASSPWASGGEGTQYF.

There are a few counts of this clonotype. Relative to the germline gene, one junction end is altered; a read error may explain this. This rearrangement joins TRBV10-2 to TRBJ1-5; D ambiguous. Germline CDR1 is WSHSY and CDR2 is SAAADI. The CDR3 sequence is 12 residues long. CDR3 region: CASGESHQPQHF. The CDR3 DNA sequence: TGCGCCAGCGGTGAGAGCCATCAGCCCCAGCATTTT.

The rearrangement joins TRBV29-1 to TRBJ1-1; D gene unclear. V lost 5 bases, J lost 0 bases, and 10 bases lay in between. This CDR3 spans 13 amino acids. The germline V gene encodes CDR1 SQVTM and CDR2 ANQGSEA. CDR3 in DNA: TGCAGCGTTTTGAGGGAAATGAACACTGAAGCTTTCTTT. It translates to CSVLREMNTEAFF. The full variable domain, rest sourced from reference TRBV29-1 and TRBJ1-1, is SAVISQKPSRDICQRGTSLTIQCQVDSQVTMMFWYRQQPGQSLTLIATANQGSEATYESGFVIDKFPISRPNLTFSTLTVSNMSPEDSSIYLCSVLREMNTEAFFGQGTRLTVV.

This clonotype has a single count. The gene calls are TRBV5-1 and TRBJ2-7; TRBD1 agrees at 8 bases. The CDR3 loop spans 14 amino acids. The germline CDR1 and CDR2 sequences are SGHRS and YFSETQ. V shed 2 bases and J 2 bases; nucleotides not matched to a gene: 3. The CDR3 coding sequence is TGCGCCAGCAGCTTTGGACAGGGACCCTACGAGCAGTACTTC. Its translation: CASSFGQGPYEQYF. Full variable domain (outside the CDR3, taken from reference TRBV5-1 and TRBJ2-7): KAGVTQTPRYLIKTRGQQVTLSCSPISGHRSVSWYQQTPGQGLQFLFEYFSETQRNKGNFPGRFSGRQFSNSRSEMNVSTLELGDSALYLCASSFGQGPYEQYFGPGTRLTVT.

V usage is TRBV20-1 and J usage is TRBJ1-4; D is undetermined. CDR1 is DFQATT, CDR2 SNEGSKA, per germline (reference sequence). This CDR3 has 11 residues. The ends were cut back, 6 bases at V and 8 bases at J, with 10 bases in the middle. In nucleotides, the CDR3 is TGCAGTGCCCTTGACGGGGAAAAACTGTTTTTT. This encodes CSALDGEKLFF.

This chain uses TRBV29-1 with TRBJ1-2, with a tentative D call TRBD1 (5 bases). CDR3 size: 11 residues. V lost 7 bases and J lost 8, with 14 bases in between. Per the germline V gene, CDR1 is SQVTM and CDR2 is ANQGSEA. CDR3 protein: CSAFGGQGYTF. The CDR3 coding sequence is TGCAGCGCCTTCGGGGGTCAAGGCTACACCTTC.

The CDR3 bases are TGCGCCAGCAGCCCCCAAGAAGGAAGCACTGAAGCTTTCTTT. It translates to CASSPQEGSTEAFF. The rearrangement joins TRBV5-1 to TRBJ1-1; unclear D gene. Trimming took 4 bases from V and 4 from J, leaving 14 bases between them. Looked up from germline, CDR1 is SGHRS and CDR2 is YFSETQ. CDR3 length: 14 amino acids.

This clonotype occurred a few times. The chain has TRBV5-1 and TRBJ2-1, with 9 bases that match TRBD2. With V trimmed by 4 bases and J by 6 bases, 5 bases remained unmatched. CDR1 and CDR2 from the germline V gene are SGHRS and YFSETQ. The CDR3 totals 14 residues. The CDR3 DNA is TGCGCCAGCAGCACTAGCGGGCACAGCAATGAGCAGTTCTTC. Its translation: CASSTSGHSNEQFF.

The chain has TRBV5-4 and TRBJ1-1; D call uncertain. V lost 2 bases and J 6 bases, leaving 11 bases between the germline ends. Per germline, CDR1 SGHNT and CDR2 YYREEE (reference sequence). The CDR3 runs 13 residues. The CDR3 DNA sequence: TGTGCCAGCAGCTTTCGGCCAGACGCTGAAGCTTTCTTT. It translates to CASSFRPDAEAFF.

J is TRBJ1-2 and V is TRBV20-1; the D is unclear. The CDR3 extends over 11 amino acids. Germline CDR1 reads DFQATT; CDR2 reads SNEGSKA (reference sequence). Trimming took off 2 bases at V and 6 bases at J, with 7 bases between the two ends. The CDR3 here is CSARTLDGYTF. The CDR3 DNA sequence: TGCAGTGCTAGAACCCTCGATGGCTACACCTTC.

This chain links TRBV19 with TRBJ1-1; 10 nucleotides agree with TRBD1. V shed 8 bases and J 4 bases; nucleotides not matched to a gene: 7. This CDR3 comprises 14 residues. Looked up from germline, CDR1 is LNHDA and CDR2 is SQIVND (reference sequence). CDR3 nucleotide sequence: TGTGCCAGTTTGGACAGGGGGGATGGCACTGAAGCTTTCTTT. This translates into CASLDRGDGTEAFF.

A few counts support this clonotype. V gene TRBV12-3 or TRBV12-4 combines with J gene TRBJ2-7, with D perhaps given as TRBD1 or TRBD2 (5 bases each). The CDR3 loop spans 13 amino acids. Trimming left V 5 bases short and J 1 base short, with 9 bases between. The CDR3 reads CASSLGVSYEQYF. CDR3 in DNA: TGTGCCAGCAGTCTGGGGGTATCCTACGAGCAGTACTTC.

The chain uses TRBV6-5 and TRBJ2-7; D ambiguous. Trimming stripped 0 bases from V and 2 bases from J, with 14 bases between. The CDR3 spans 16 residues. Looked up from germline, CDR1 is MNHEY and CDR2 is SVGAGI. The DNA for the CDR3 is TGTGCCAGCAGTTACTCGACTTGGGGATCGGCCTACGAGCAGTACTTC. Protein sequence: CASSYSTWGSAYEQYF.

By proportion, this clonotype is large (0.1 to 1%). This rearrangement joins TRBV6-1 to TRBJ1-2; D ambiguous. CDR1 and CDR2 from the germline V gene are MNHNS and SASEGT. The CDR3 totals 13 residues. Trimming stripped 6 bases from V and 8 bases from J, with 16 bases between. This chain's CDR3 is CASSLGNTGGYTF. The CDR3 DNA reads as TGTGCCAGCAGCCTAGGCAATACGGGGGGCTACACCTTC.

Only a few counts were recorded for this clonotype. This chain connects TRBV10-2 to TRBJ2-2; 10 positions match TRBD1. J lost 5 bases, V lost 7 bases, and 7 bases had no gene match. The CDR3 is 15 amino acids. From germline, CDR1 is WSHSY and CDR2 SAAADI. DNA for the CDR3: TGCGCCAGCATGACAGGGGGCGCATGGACCGGGGAGCTGTTTTTT. It encodes CASMTGGAWTGELFF.